This T cell receptor (beta chain) appears in the sequencing data of a study of blood T cell repertoires in COVID-19. Individuals aged roughly 18 to 100 years were recruited from 24 US areas. Self-reported history from a screening survey and questionnaire set each donor's cohort. Trimming removed 4 bases from V and 1 base from J; junction bases left unmatched: 5. CDR3 length: 14 amino acids. CDR1 is SGDLS, CDR2 YYNGEE, per germline. As handled by the study authors: Amplified reference gene primers provided the basis for estimating nucleated cell counts. The data were produced by immunoSEQ multiplex PCR, yet TCRdb's version contains in-frame clones alone and is incomplete. That table furnishes V, J and clone size, whereas the DNA furnished D and trimming. The repertoire holds roughly 160,000 clones, with about 84% as singletons.

Sequences were obtained from PBMCs or T cells enriched from blood (not recorded which). The sequence was obtained from a woman in her thirties or forties with acute COVID-19. The chain couples TRBV9 to TRBJ2-7; 7 positions agree with TRBD2. The CDR3, as DNA: TGTGCCAGCAGCCCCGTGGGGGGGTCCTACGAGCAGTACTTC. Its translation: CASSPVGGSYEQYF.